A single sample gave rise to the 4 T cell receptor beta chains below, sequenced in a study of blood T cell repertoires in COVID-19 (dated by TCRdb to 2018 to 2021). The library was generated by the immunoSEQ multiplex PCR assay. Here the immuneACCESS table is served through TCRdb, limited to in-frame sequences with V and J called. Missing clones are a known gap in these copies; in checked studies unresolved V genes cover under half, and the rest lacks a known reason. The sample table records 200,000 or so clones; over 75% of these occur just once. The biggest ten clones account for roughly 7.2% of the sample. The specimen was PBMCs or T cells enriched from blood (not recorded which). The origin of the receptors is a young man in a cohort exposed to, infected with or recovered from COVID-19 (not recorded which).

This clone was observed a single time. This rearrangement joins TRBV21-1 to TRBJ1-3. TRBV21-1 is deemed a pseudogene. The CDR3 is 22 residues long. DNA of the CDR3: TGTGCCAGCAGCAAATCTGGCGAAGGACTCCTTGAAATTCTATGCTCTGGAAACACCATATATTTT. Translated, it gives CASSKSGEGLLEILCSGNTIYF.

This chain links TRBV19 with TRBJ2-2; D is possibly TRBD1 (5 bases). The CDR3 loop spans 14 amino acids. V shed 6 bases and J shed 3 bases, with 11 bases lying between them. Germline CDR1 reads LNHDA; CDR2 reads SQIVND (reference sequence). CDR3 amino acids: CASRRQTYTGELFF. The CDR3 region has the DNA TGTGCCAGTAGACGACAGACTTACACCGGGGAGCTGTTTTTT.

This clone was detected only a few times. The chain joins TRBV2 to TRBJ1-5; TRBD1 matches 9 bases. Germline V gene sequence: CDR1 SNHLY, CDR2 FYNNEI. The CDR3 loop spans 13 amino acids. Trimming removed 7 bases from V and 6 bases from J; junction bases left unmatched: 4. The DNA for the CDR3 is TGTGCCAGCAACGGACAGGGGAGTCAGCCCCAGCATTTT. It translates to CASNGQGSQPQHF.

The J gene is TRBJ2-3, the V gene TRBV9; 9 bases align to TRBD2. V dropped 0 bases and J dropped 8; count of bases not matched to a gene: 7. The CDR3 consists of 15 residues. Germline lookup yields CDR1 SGDLS and CDR2 YYNGEE. This chain's CDR3 is CASSVVAGADGTQYF. The CDR3, as DNA: TGTGCCAGCAGCGTAGTAGCGGGGGCAGACGGTACGCAGTATTTT.